This passage covers 30 T cell receptor beta chains from one sample sequenced in a study of beta chain features in type 1 diabetes. Expressed TCRB transcripts were sequenced after all isolated RNA was converted to cDNA. Assay: immunoSEQ multiplex PCR; the TCRdb copy retains only in-frame clones and omits some. The data contain about 150,000 clones, under 60% of them singletons. Sequenced input: Tregs from blood. These receptors were taken from a man aged 18 to 30 in good health.

The sample holds a few counts of this clone. This rearrangement joins TRBV29-1 to TRBJ2-1; TRBD1 agrees at 12 bases. This CDR3 region has 13 residues. V lost 3 bases, J lost 10 bases, and 4 bases stayed unmatched. In germline, CDR1 is SQVTM, CDR2 ANQGSEA. CDR3 region: CSVEGQGAIEQFF. Here the CDR3 DNA reads TGCAGCGTTGAGGGACAGGGGGCAATCGAGCAGTTCTTC.

The rearrangement uses TRBV6-5 and TRBJ2-2; D possibly corresponds to TRBD2 (5 bases). V dropped 7 bases and J dropped 8 bases, with 17 bases sitting between them. CDR3 length: 14 residues. The germline CDR1 and CDR2 sequences are MNHEY and SVGAGI. The CDR3 nucleotides read TGTGCCAGCACATCCCTCCTGTCGGGAGGGGAGCTGTTTTTT. The encoded protein is CASTSLLSGGELFF.

This chain connects TRBV5-1 to TRBJ2-3; TRBD1 aligns across 8 bases. The CDR3 sequence is 17 residues long. The germline V gene has CDR1 SGHRS and CDR2 YFSETQ. With 0 bases clipped from V and 1 base from J, the junction kept 7 bases outside the gene matches. Here the CDR3 reads CASSLVQGARGTDTQYF. The CDR3 DNA reads TGCGCCAGCAGCTTGGTGCAGGGGGCGCGGGGCACAGATACGCAGTATTTT.

The rearrangement uses TRBV19 and TRBJ2-3; 13 bases agree with TRBD2. The germline V gene encodes CDR1 LNHDA and CDR2 SQIVND (reference sequence). J lost 4 bases, V lost 5 bases, and 3 bases had no gene match. The length of the CDR3 is 15 residues. CDR3 DNA: TGTGCCAGTAGTCGACTAGCGGGAGGCGCAGATACGCAGTATTTT. It encodes CASSRLAGGADTQYF. Drawing the rest from reference TRBV19 and TRBJ2-3, the complete variable domain is DGGITQSPKYLFRKEGQNVTLSCEQNLNHDAMYWYRQDPGQGLRLIYYSQIVNDFQKGDIAEGYSVSREKKESFPLTVTSAQKNPTAFYLCASSRLAGGADTQYFGPGTRLTVL.

This clone was picked up a small number of times. The chain has TRBV9 and TRBJ2-1; 8 nucleotides line up with TRBD2. J lost 5 bases, V lost 6 bases, and 4 bases had no gene match. The CDR3 spans 13 residues. CDR1 and CDR2 (germline): SGDLS, YYNGEE. Here the CDR3 reads CASTGGGDNEQFF. The CDR3 DNA sequence: TGTGCCAGCACCGGGGGGGGTGACAATGAGCAGTTCTTC.

The rearrangement links TRBV2 to TRBJ1-5, with TRBD1 matching over 9 bases. V was pared by 8 bases and J by 4 bases, with 6 bases of the junction left unmatched. The CDR3 extends over 14 amino acids. CDR1 and CDR2 from the germline V gene are SNHLY and FYNNEI. CDR3 loop: CASVSDRGNQPQHF. CDR3 in DNA: TGTGCCAGCGTTTCGGACAGGGGTAATCAGCCCCAGCATTTT. Looking up the rest from reference TRBV2 and TRBJ1-5 gives the full variable domain: EPEVTQTPSHQVTQMGQEVILRCVPISNHLYFYWYRQILGQKVEFLVSFYNNEISEKSEIFDDQFSVERPDGSNFTLKIRSTKLEDSAMYFCASVSDRGNQPQHFGDGTRLSIL.

The rearrangement joins TRBV28 to TRBJ2-1; 10 bases align to TRBD2. J was trimmed by 2 bases and V by 6 bases; bases with no gene match: 4. CDR3 length equals 15 residues. CDR1 is MDHEN and CDR2 is SYDVKM in the germline V gene. The CDR3 nucleotides are TGTGCCAGCAGAGCTAGCGGGAGCCCCTACAATGAGCAGTTCTTC. Protein product: CASRASGSPYNEQFF.

This clone was seen a few times. The rearrangement joins TRBV7-2 to TRBJ1-5, with TRBD1 identical over 8 bases. Germline V lookup: CDR1 SGHTA, CDR2 FQGNSA. Unmatched junction bases numbered 10, after V lost 8 bases and J lost 7 bases. This CDR3 contains 14 residues. Written as DNA, the CDR3 is TGTGCCAGCTCTCGCGCAGGGGGCCAACAGCCCCAGCATTTT. Amino acid sequence: CASSRAGGQQPQHF.

The chain recombines TRBV6-7 with TRBJ1-1, with TRBD1 as a possible D gene (6 bases). TRBV6-7 carries the ORF label, with uncertain function. V shed 1 base and J shed 7 bases, with 7 bases lying between them. The CDR3 has 12 residues. This chain's CDR3 is CASSYWDNEAFF. Written as DNA, the CDR3 is TGTGCCAGCAGTTACTGGGACAATGAAGCTTTCTTT.

The chain combines TRBV19 with TRBJ1-5, with 12 bases that match TRBD1. The germline V gene has CDR1 LNHDA and CDR2 SQIVND (reference sequence). CDR3 length: 15 residues. J was trimmed by 6 bases and V by 6 bases; bases with no gene match: 6. CDR3 coding DNA: TGTGCCAGTAGACGGGGACAGGGGGCAAGTCAGCCCCAGCATTTT. The encoded protein is CASRRGQGASQPQHF.

The chain uses TRBV6-4 and TRBJ1-1; D ambiguous. This CDR3 is 13 amino acids long. The germline V gene has CDR1 MRHNA and CDR2 SNTAGT. Trimming cost V 4 bases and J 0 bases, with 6 bases left between them. Here the CDR3 DNA reads TGTGCCAGCAGTGTTCAGTTGAACACTGAAGCTTTCTTT. Protein sequence: CASSVQLNTEAFF.

This sequence joins TRBV5-1 and TRBJ2-2, with 10 bases identical to TRBD2. This CDR3 is built from 18 residues. From germline, CDR1 is SGHRS and CDR2 YFSETQ. V shed 2 bases and J 6 bases; nucleotides not matched to a gene: 13. CDR3 nucleotide sequence: TGCGCCAGCAGCTTCCTAGCGGGAGCCATCGTCCGTGCCGGGGAGCTGTTTTTT. Translating it yields CASSFLAGAIVRAGELFF.

The chain joins TRBV5-6 to TRBJ2-7, with TRBD1 identical over 9 bases. The CDR3 runs 14 residues. Germline loops: CDR1 SGHDT, CDR2 YYEEEE. The J segment lost 11 bases and the V segment lost 0 bases, leaving 9 bases of the junction unmatched. CDR3 loop: CASSLVGTGYREYF. CDR3 bases: TGTGCCAGCAGCTTGGTGGGGACAGGGTATCGTGAGTACTTC.

The chain has TRBV20-1 and TRBJ1-6; tentative D call: TRBD1 (5 bases). The germline CDR1 and CDR2 sequences are DFQATT and SNEGSKA (reference sequence). The V gene lost 4 bases and the J gene lost 7 bases, with 5 bases spanning the gap. The CDR3 has 11 residues. The CDR3 DNA is TGCAGTGCTACAGGGAATTCACCCCTCCACTTT. Its translation: CSATGNSPLHF.

The rearrangement uses TRBV6-5 and TRBJ2-7; D is unclear. Trimming took off 6 bases at V and 0 bases at J, with 12 bases between the two ends. There are 14 residues in the CDR3. Germline CDR1 MNHEY, CDR2 SVGAGI. The CDR3 spells CASSLAVGSYEQYF. As DNA, the CDR3 is TGTGCCAGCAGCTTAGCTGTGGGCTCCTACGAGCAGTACTTC.

The gene calls are TRBV5-1 and TRBJ2-4; the match to TRBD1 covers 10 bases. The CDR3 is 14 residues long. Germline V gene data show CDR1 as SGHRS and CDR2 as YFSETQ. The J segment lost 6 bases and the V segment lost 4 bases, leaving 4 bases of the junction unmatched. CDR3 coding DNA: TGCGCCAGCAGCGCGGGACAGGGGTTAAACATTCAGTACTTC. Translating gives CASSAGQGLNIQYF.

Here the CDR3 reads CASSVYGEGYTF. Written as DNA, the CDR3 is TGTGCCAGCAGTGTCTATGGGGAGGGCTACACCTTC. This chain connects TRBV25-1 to TRBJ1-2, with D uncertain. Germline V CDR1 and CDR2: MGHDK, SYGVNS. Deletions cut 4 bases from V and 8 bases from J, with 11 bases between. This CDR3 comprises 12 residues.

This clone is a singleton in its sample. V usage is TRBV5-1 and J usage is TRBJ2-5, with TRBD2 matching 12 bases. V was clipped by 8 bases and J by 7 bases; unmatched bases: 9. CDR3 size: 14 residues. The germline CDR1 and CDR2 sequences are SGHRS and YFSETQ. The CDR3 sequence is CASTGTSGPGTQYF. The CDR3 nucleotides read TGCGCCAGTACCGGGACTAGCGGGCCCGGGACCCAGTACTTC.

The chain couples TRBV5-4 to TRBJ2-7; 13 positions agree with TRBD2. Trimming took 0 bases from V and 3 from J; bases not matched to a gene: 3. Germline V gene lookup returns CDR1 SGHNT and CDR2 YYREEE (reference sequence). This CDR3 is built from 16 residues. The CDR3, as DNA: TGTGCCAGCAGCTTGGGCGGACTAGCGGGAGTCTACGAGCAGTACTTC. Residues: CASSLGGLAGVYEQYF.

This clone was counted only a few times. The V and J genes are TRBV28 and TRBJ2-3; a possible D gene is TRBD2 (6 bases). V lost 3 bases, J lost 2 bases, and 15 bases lay in between. There are 16 residues in the CDR3. Germline lookup yields CDR1 MDHEN and CDR2 SYDVKM. The CDR3 DNA is TGTGCCAGCAGTTTTGATCCGCGGGGACCCACAGATACGCAGTATTTT. It is translated as CASSFDPRGPTDTQYF.

The V call is TRBV20-1, the J call TRBJ2-5, with D uncertain. The V end was cut by 6 bases, the J end by 5 bases, with 10 bases between. CDR1 is DFQATT and CDR2 is SNEGSKA in the germline V gene (reference sequence). The CDR3 sequence is 11 residues long. The CDR3 protein is CSALVIETQYF. The CDR3 DNA reads as TGCAGTGCCCTTGTAATTGAGACCCAGTACTTC.

The chain employs TRBV7-3 and TRBJ2-3; 11 positions agree with TRBD1. CDR1 SGHTA and CDR2 FQGTGA come from the germline V gene. Trimming at V came to 5 bases and at J to 1 base, leaving 23 bases not matched to a gene. The CDR3 loop spans 22 amino acids. CDR3 residues: CASSPPGQGGPGLGPRTDTQYF. The CDR3 bases are TGTGCCAGCAGCCCACCGGGACAGGGGGGACCGGGACTAGGGCCCCGCACAGATACGCAGTATTTT.

V gene TRBV6-5 combines with J gene TRBJ1-6; 9 positions agree with TRBD1. Germline values: CDR1 MNHEY, CDR2 SVGAGI. This CDR3 contains 16 residues. Losses at the gene ends were 0 bases for V and 7 bases for J; bases not matched to a gene: 4. The CDR3 spells CASSYSGGQGNSPLHF. The DNA of the CDR3 is TGTGCCAGCAGTTACTCGGGTGGACAGGGGAATTCACCCCTCCACTTT.

The chain carries TRBV28 and TRBJ1-1, with a possible D match to TRBD1 (6 bases). The germline V gene encodes CDR1 MDHEN and CDR2 SYDVKM. The CDR3 is made up of 12 amino acids. Trimming removed 3 bases from V and 8 bases from J, with 10 bases in between. The CDR3 DNA reads TGTGCCAGCAGTTTTTCGGGGGGCGAAGCTTTCTTT. Translated, it gives CASSFSGGEAFF.

This chain links TRBV5-6 with TRBJ2-7; 7 positions match TRBD2. The germline V gene encodes CDR1 SGHDT and CDR2 YYEEEE. This CDR3 has 15 residues. The V segment lost 2 bases and the J segment 5 bases; nucleotides outside the gene matches: 10. In DNA, the CDR3 is TGTGCCAGCAGCTTTTTACCGGCGGGAGTTCACGAGCAGTACTTC. As protein: CASSFLPAGVHEQYF.

This chain links TRBV7-2 with TRBJ2-3; 8 nucleotides agree with TRBD2. Looked up from germline, CDR1 is SGHTA and CDR2 is FQGNSA. The CDR3 contains 15 residues. Trimming cost V 8 bases and J 7 bases; bases outside gene matches: 14. The DNA of the CDR3 is TGTGCCAGCGGTTGGGTTGGAGCGGGGGCGAATACGCAGTATTTT. It codes for CASGWVGAGANTQYF.

The gene calls are TRBV7-9 and TRBJ1-2; D is ambiguous. This CDR3 is built from 14 residues. V lost 5 bases and J 0 bases, leaving 10 bases between the germline ends. The germline V gene has CDR1 SEHNR and CDR2 FQNEAQ (reference sequence). CDR3 sequence: CASSLRIANYGYTF. CDR3 bases: TGTGCCAGCAGCCTTCGAATAGCTAACTATGGCTACACCTTC.

There are a few counts of this clone. The genes are TRBV9 and TRBJ1-3; D unresolved. The CDR3 sequence is 15 residues long. Per the germline V gene, CDR1 is SGDLS and CDR2 is YYNGEE. V shed 0 bases and J shed 2 bases, with 9 bases lying between them. The chain's CDR3 is CASSVDGFPGNTIYF. As DNA, the CDR3 is TGTGCCAGCAGCGTAGACGGGTTTCCTGGAAACACCATATATTTT.

V usage is TRBV5-1 and J usage is TRBJ1-4, with TRBD1 matching over 8 bases. Germline lookup yields CDR1 SGHRS and CDR2 YFSETQ. The CDR3 has 17 amino acids. Germline trimming cut 0 bases from V and 2 bases from J; bases unmatched to any gene: 6. The CDR3 DNA reads as TGCGCCAGCAGCTTGGATCCAGGGGGCAGTACTAATGAAAAACTGTTTTTT. Encoded protein: CASSLDPGGSTNEKLFF.

The rearrangement uses TRBV5-1 and TRBJ2-3, with 7 nucleotides matching TRBD2. The CDR3 spans 18 residues. V was pared by 1 base and J by 3 bases, with 14 bases of the junction left unmatched. Germline V gene sequence: CDR1 SGHRS, CDR2 YFSETQ. CDR3 bases: TGCGCCAGCAGCTTGTGGGCCTTGGGGGAGGGCCATACAGATACGCAGTATTTT. Amino acids: CASSLWALGEGHTDTQYF.